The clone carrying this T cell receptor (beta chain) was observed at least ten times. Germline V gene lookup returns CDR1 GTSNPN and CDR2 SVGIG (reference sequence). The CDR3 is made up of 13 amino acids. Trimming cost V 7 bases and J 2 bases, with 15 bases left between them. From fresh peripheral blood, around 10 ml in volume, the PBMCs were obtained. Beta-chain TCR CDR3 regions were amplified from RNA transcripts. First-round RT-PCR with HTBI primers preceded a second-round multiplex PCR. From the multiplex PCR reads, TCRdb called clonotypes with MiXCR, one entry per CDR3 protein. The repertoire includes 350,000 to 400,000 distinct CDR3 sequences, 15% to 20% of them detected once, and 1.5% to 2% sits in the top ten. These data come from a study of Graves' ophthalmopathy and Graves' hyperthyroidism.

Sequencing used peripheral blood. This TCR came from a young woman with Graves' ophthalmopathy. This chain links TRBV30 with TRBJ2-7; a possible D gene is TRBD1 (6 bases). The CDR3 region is CASNRDIPYEQYF. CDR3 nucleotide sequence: TGTGCCTCGAACCGGGACATTCCCTACGAGCAGTACTTC.